These 4 T cell receptor beta chains originate from one sample sequenced in a study of Graves' ophthalmopathy and Graves' hyperthyroidism. From RNA, the CDR3 regions of TCR beta chains were amplified and sequenced. An opening RT-PCR round employed HTBI primers and preceded a second-round multiplex PCR. TCRdb re-analysed the multiplex PCR reads in MiXCR, keeping a single row per CDR3 protein. There are about 210,000 distinct CDR3 sequences in the sample; around 28% occur only once, and 9.1% lies in the top ten. The sample comprised peripheral blood. The receptors were gathered from a man over 45 with Graves' ophthalmopathy.

This clonotype has at least ten counts. The genes are TRBV24-1 and TRBJ1-5; D gene uncertain. Trimming removed 5 bases from V and 4 bases from J, with 5 bases in between. CDR1 and CDR2 (germline): KGHDR, SFDVKD. This CDR3 has 12 residues. The CDR3: CATSVGNQPQHF. CDR3 in DNA: TGTGCCACCAGTGTAGGGAATCAGCCCCAGCATTTT.

The V gene is TRBV20-1, the J gene TRBJ2-5; TRBD1 agrees at 8 bases. The CDR3 covers 16 residues. Germline V CDR1 and CDR2: DFQATT, SNEGSKA (reference sequence). With 0 bases clipped from V and 5 bases from J, the junction kept 11 bases outside the gene matches. The CDR3 region is CSARELLQGAIETQYF. The CDR3 coding sequence is TGCAGTGCTAGAGAGTTGTTGCAGGGGGCGATTGAGACCCAGTACTTC.

This clonotype has ten or more counts. This may come from a read error, since a much larger clone is one base off. The rearrangement links TRBV27 to TRBJ2-7, with 9 nucleotides matching TRBD1. CDR1 and CDR2 from the germline V gene are MNHEY and SMNVEV (reference sequence). Trimming at V came to 2 bases and at J to 5 bases, leaving 4 bases not matched to a gene. The CDR3 has 14 amino acids. DNA of the CDR3: TGTGCCAGCAGTTTAGGACAGGGGTCCCACGAGCAGTACTTC. Residues: CASSLGQGSHEQYF.

This clonotype was seen repeatedly, ten times or more. The chain couples TRBV19 to TRBJ1-2, with D perhaps matching TRBD1 (6 bases). The CDR3 extends over 15 amino acids. V shed 3 bases and J shed 2 bases, with 13 bases lying between them. Per the germline V gene, CDR1 is LNHDA and CDR2 is SQIVND (reference sequence). DNA for the CDR3: TGTGCCAGTAGTATGTCGGGACACGAGAACTATGGCTACACCTTC. This translates into CASSMSGHENYGYTF.